Sequencing of this T cell receptor beta chain was carried out in a study of shared clonotypes between healthy human individuals. The material for each subset, its genomic DNA, was split evenly across several immunoSEQ plates. Original analysis: Filtering differed since immunoSEQ provided only junctions, with no quality scores. The data were produced by immunoSEQ multiplex PCR, yet TCRdb's version contains in-frame clones alone and is incomplete. V, J and clone size derive from that table, while D and trimming were established from the DNA sequence. The profile shows millions of clones, less than 95% of them singletons. Naive CD8 cells, CD45RO-negative and positively selected for CCR7, excluded terminally differentiated effector memory CD45RA+ cells. The CDR3 sequence is 12 residues long. Germline V gene lookup returns CDR1 SQVTM and CDR2 ANQGSEA.

The sequence was collected from a man younger than 35 in good health. The sequenced material came from naive CD8+ T cells sorted from blood. The rearrangement links TRBV29-1 to TRBJ1-1, with TRBD1 as a possible D gene (6 bases). CDR3 in DNA: TGCGGGGGAGCAGGGGAGAACACTGAAGCTTTCTTT. As protein: CGGAGENTEAFF. Together with reference TRBV29-1 and TRBJ1-1, the CDR3 gives the full variable domain: SAVISQKPSRDICQRGTSLTIQCQVDSQVTMMFWYRQQPGQSLTLIATANQGSEATYESGFVIDKFPISRPNLTFSTLTVSNMSPEDSSIYLCGGAGENTEAFFGQGTRLTVV.